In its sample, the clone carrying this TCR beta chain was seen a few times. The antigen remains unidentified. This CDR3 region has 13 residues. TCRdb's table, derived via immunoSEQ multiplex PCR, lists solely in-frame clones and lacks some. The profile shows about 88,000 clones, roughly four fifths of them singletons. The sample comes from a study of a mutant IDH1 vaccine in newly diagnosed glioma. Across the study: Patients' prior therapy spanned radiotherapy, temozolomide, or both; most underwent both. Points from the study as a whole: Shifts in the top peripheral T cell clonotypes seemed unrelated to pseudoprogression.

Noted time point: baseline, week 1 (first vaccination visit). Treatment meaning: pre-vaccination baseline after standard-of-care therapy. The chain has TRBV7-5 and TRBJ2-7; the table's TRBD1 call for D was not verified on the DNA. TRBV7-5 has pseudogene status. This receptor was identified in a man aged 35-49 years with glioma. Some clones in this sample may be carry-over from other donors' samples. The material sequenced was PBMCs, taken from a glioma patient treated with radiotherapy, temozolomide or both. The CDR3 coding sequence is TGTGTCAGAAGCCTGGACACCGCCTACGAGCAGTACTTC. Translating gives CVRSLDTAYEQYF.